This entry lists 27 T cell receptor beta chains sequenced from one sample in a study of blood T cells in healthy people across ages. Primed by a sample-barcoded 5' primer and a J-beta primer mix, a second PCR proceeded for 7 to 11 cycles. TCRdb redid the calling of the 5' RACE reads with MiXCR, one entry per CDR3 protein. In the table there are 710,000 or so distinct CDR3 sequences, 22% of which are singletons. Sequencing input: blood. These receptors came from a man aged 70-80 years in good health.

This clonotype has at least ten counts. One end of the junction fails to match germline, which may point to a read error. The chain employs TRBV6-6 and TRBJ2-1; D perhaps matches TRBD1 (6 bases). The CDR3 has 12 residues. Germline V gene data show CDR1 as MNHNY and CDR2 as SVGAGI (reference sequence). The DNA of the CDR3 is TGTGCCAGCAGTTACTCGAGTCAGGGGCTGATCTTC. Translation gives CASSYSSQGLIF.

This chain joins TRBV19 and TRBJ1-1; possible D gene TRBD1, 5 bases. Trimming pared 7 bases from V and 0 bases from J, leaving 12 bases between. Germline V gene lookup returns CDR1 LNHDA and CDR2 SQIVND (reference sequence). The CDR3 is 14 amino acids. The CDR3 reads CASTLGTVNTEAFF. CDR3 bases: TGTGCCAGTACCCTCGGGACGGTGAACACTGAAGCTTTCTTT.

The gene calls are TRBV25-1 and TRBJ1-4; perhaps TRBD1 as D (5 bases). V gave up 6 bases and J gave up 2 bases, with 10 bases separating them. From germline, CDR1 is MGHDK and CDR2 SYGVNS. The CDR3 runs 14 residues. As DNA, the CDR3 is TGTGCCAGCAGCGACTGGGGGACTAATGAAAAACTGTTTTTT. Translated: CASSDWGTNEKLFF.

The chain carries TRBV27 and TRBJ2-3; D is unclear. Germline V gene data show CDR1 as MNHEY and CDR2 as SMNVEV (reference sequence). CDR3 length: 16 amino acids. V lost 0 bases and J 0 bases, leaving 10 bases between the germline ends. The chain's CDR3 is CASSLSPRSSTDTQYF. DNA for the CDR3: TGTGCCAGCAGTTTATCGCCGCGGTCTAGCACAGATACGCAGTATTTT.

V usage is TRBV5-1 and J usage is TRBJ2-3; TRBD1 is a possible D gene (5 bases). CDR1 SGHRS and CDR2 YFSETQ come from the germline V gene. Trimming removed 4 bases from V and 0 bases from J, with 12 bases in between. The CDR3 loop spans 15 amino acids. CDR3 protein: CASSPNGQSTDTQYF. CDR3 sequence (DNA): TGCGCCAGCAGCCCGAACGGACAAAGCACAGATACGCAGTATTTT.

The chain is built from TRBV9 and TRBJ2-7; 13 bases agree with TRBD2. The CDR3 consists of 15 residues. Trimming cost V 0 bases and J 4 bases; bases outside gene matches: 1. Germline loops: CDR1 SGDLS, CDR2 YYNGEE. The CDR3 region is CASSVGTSGGYEQYF. In DNA form, the CDR3 reads TGTGCCAGCAGCGTAGGGACTAGCGGGGGATACGAGCAGTACTTC.

The rearrangement joins TRBV29-1 to TRBJ2-3; 8 nucleotides agree with TRBD2. CDR3 length: 14 residues. J gave up 4 bases and V 3 bases, and 6 bases lay outside the gene matches. Per the germline V gene, CDR1 is SQVTM and CDR2 is ANQGSEA. CDR3 bases: TGCAGCGTTGAGAGCGGGAGCCCACCAGATACGCAGTATTTT. Its translation is CSVESGSPPDTQYF.

The chain employs TRBV12-3 or TRBV12-4 and TRBJ1-2; unclear D gene. Trimming stripped 3 bases from V and 2 bases from J, with 10 bases between. CDR3 length equals 14 residues. The CDR3 is CASSLFNSNYGYTF. The CDR3 DNA reads as TGTGCCAGCAGTTTGTTTAACAGCAACTATGGCTACACCTTC.

Many counts were recorded for this clonotype. The chain has TRBV27 and TRBJ2-2, with D possibly matching TRBD2 (5 bases). The germline V gene encodes CDR1 MNHEY and CDR2 SMNVEV (reference sequence). Trimming took 3 bases from V and 0 from J, leaving 8 bases between them. There are 15 residues in the CDR3. DNA for the CDR3: TGTGCCAGCAGTTTGGACTTAGCGAACACCGGGGAGCTGTTTTTT. It yields the protein CASSLDLANTGELFF.

This clonotype showed up just a few times. CDR3 coding DNA: TGTGCCAGCAGTTCCCCCCTCGAGAATGGCTACACCTTC. Protein sequence: CASSSPLENGYTF. The J gene is TRBJ1-2, the V gene TRBV12-3 or TRBV12-4, with no clear D. The CDR3 covers 13 residues. V was shortened by 4 bases and J by 6 bases, with 12 bases between the two germline ends.

This clonotype occurred a few times. The rearrangement links TRBV28 to TRBJ2-7; 12 positions match TRBD1. Germline assignment: CDR1 MDHEN and CDR2 SYDVKM. This CDR3 has 17 amino acids. With 2 bases clipped from V and 3 bases from J, the junction kept 8 bases outside the gene matches. CDR3 coding DNA: TGTGCCAGCAGTTTAGGGACAGGGGGCTTTAAAGACTACGAGCAGTACTTC. Its protein is CASSLGTGGFKDYEQYF.

This clonotype was seen a few times. V is TRBV19 and J is TRBJ2-2, with 7 bases matching TRBD1. Germline assignment: CDR1 LNHDA and CDR2 SQIVND (reference sequence). After removal of 6 bases from V and 0 bases from J, the junction contained 4 bases not matched to a gene. The CDR3 has 15 amino acids. This CDR3 is CASRATGTNTGELFF. The CDR3 DNA follows: TGTGCCAGTAGAGCGACAGGGACGAACACCGGGGAGCTGTTTTTT.

This clonotype was counted only a few times. The CDR3 region is CASSELADTQYF. In DNA form, the CDR3 reads TGTGCCAGCAGCGAACTTGCGGATACGCAGTATTTT. V usage is TRBV7-9 and J usage is TRBJ2-3; D ambiguous. The CDR3 contains 12 residues. Trimming cost V 5 bases and J 6 bases, with 9 bases left between them. Germline CDR1 reads SEHNR; CDR2 reads FQNEAQ (reference sequence). The variable domain in full, completed from reference TRBV7-9 and TRBJ2-3, reads DTGVSQNPRHKITKRGQNVTFRCDPISEHNRLYWYRQTLGQGPEFLTYFQNEAQLEKSRLLSDRFSAERPKGSFSTLEIQRTEQGDSAMYLCASSELADTQYFGPGTRLTVL.

This clonotype was seen only once. The rearrangement uses TRBV7-8 and TRBJ2-7; 10 nucleotides line up with TRBD1. Germline V gives CDR1 SGHVS, CDR2 FQNEAQ. V trimming: 3 bases; J trimming: 9 bases; junction bases outside the gene matches: 5. The CDR3 has 13 amino acids. CDR3 in DNA: TGTGCCAGCAGCTTGGAGACAGGGGGCAGGCAGTACGTC. It translates to CASSLETGGRQYV.

J is TRBJ2-5 and V is TRBV2, with 10 bases matching TRBD1. The germline V gene has CDR1 SNHLY and CDR2 FYNNEI. This CDR3 is built from 15 residues. The ends lost 5 bases at V and 5 bases at J; junction bases unmatched: 8. Here the CDR3 reads CASSRDRGNGETQYF. CDR3 nucleotide sequence: TGTGCCAGCAGTCGGGACAGGGGTAATGGGGAGACCCAGTACTTC.

The chain joins TRBV20-1 to TRBJ1-4; no clear D gene. Germline V gene data show CDR1 as DFQATT and CDR2 as SNEGSKA (reference sequence). The CDR3 runs to 12 residues. V was clipped by 3 bases and J by 0 bases, with 2 bases between them. The CDR3 nucleotides read TGCAGTGCTAGGGCAACTAATGAAAAACTGTTTTTT. This translates into CSARATNEKLFF.

This clonotype was seen only once. The chain carries TRBV12-3 or TRBV12-4 and TRBJ2-3; 10 nucleotides align to TRBD1. V lost 6 bases, J lost 3 bases, and 3 bases stayed unmatched. CDR3 size: 14 residues. The CDR3 region is CASRRQGATDTQYF. The CDR3 coding sequence is TGTGCCAGCAGACGACAGGGGGCGACAGATACGCAGTATTTT.

This clonotype was seen only a few times. This chain joins TRBV7-8 and TRBJ1-1; D unclear. The CDR3 length is 17 residues. Trimming pared 2 bases from V and 3 bases from J, leaving 19 bases between. Germline CDR1 is SGHVS and CDR2 is FQNEAQ. The CDR3 region is CASSLIGLAGGHTEAFF. The CDR3 bases are TGTGCCAGCAGCTTAATCGGTTTGGCAGGCGGCCACACTGAAGCTTTCTTT.

The rearrangement joins TRBV2 to TRBJ2-1; perhaps TRBD1 as D (5 bases). Trimming cost V 8 bases and J 4 bases, with 12 bases left between them. Germline lookup yields CDR1 SNHLY and CDR2 FYNNEI. The CDR3 totals 13 residues. The CDR3 region is CASQQDGYNEQFF. The DNA of the CDR3 is TGTGCCAGCCAACAGGATGGGTACAATGAGCAGTTCTTC.

This clonotype has only a few counts. The chain recombines TRBV5-6 with TRBJ1-2; tentatively, D is TRBD1 (6 bases). There are 16 residues in the CDR3. Trimming took 4 bases from V and 4 from J, leaving 20 bases between them. The germline V gene has CDR1 SGHDT and CDR2 YYEEEE. The CDR3 sequence: CASSRRGGRGAYGYTF. CDR3 sequence (DNA): TGTGCCAGCAGCCGTCGGGGGGGGCGTGGGGCCTATGGCTACACCTTC.

The sample holds a few counts of this clonotype. The junction and the germline gene differ at one end; a read error may be behind it. The V and J genes are TRBV12-3 or TRBV12-4 and TRBJ2-5, with D possibly TRBD2 on 6 matching bases. The assigned J gene may be wrong: the sequence end matches TRBJ2-1 better. CDR3 length: 15 amino acids. This CDR3 reads CASRSRDSAPYEQFF. DNA of the CDR3: TGCGCCAGCAGGTCTCGGGACTCAGCTCCCTATGAGCAGTTCTTC.

This clonotype was seen more than once but under ten times. This chain uses TRBV12-3 or TRBV12-4 with TRBJ1-4; unclear D gene. V was clipped by 9 bases and J by 5 bases, with 19 bases between them. This CDR3 has 15 amino acids. CDR3 DNA: TGTGCCAGTCAACCCCCCGGACCGACAAATGAAAAACTGTTTTTT. It is translated as CASQPPGPTNEKLFF.

The V and J genes are TRBV28 and TRBJ2-1, with 7 bases identical to TRBD1. The J call is doubtful: the DNA matches TRBJ2-7 better. This CDR3 contains 15 residues. Germline CDR1 reads MDHEN; CDR2 reads SYDVKM. Written as DNA, the CDR3 is TGTGCCAGCAGTAATCCGGGACAGCCCAGCTTGGAGCAGTACGTC. Amino acid sequence: CASSNPGQPSLEQYV.

In this sample, this clonotype turned up a few times. J is TRBJ2-1 and V is TRBV6-6; 10 bases are a match to TRBD2. The trim removed 5 bases at V and 8 bases at J, leaving 9 bases unmatched. Germline lookup yields CDR1 MNHNY and CDR2 SVGAGI (reference sequence). CDR3 length: 15 amino acids. The CDR3 spells CASSRSSGSGYEQFF. The CDR3 DNA reads TGTGCCAGCAGTCGCTCTAGCGGGAGTGGCTATGAGCAGTTCTTC.

This clonotype was found a few times. The gene calls are TRBV7-2 and TRBJ2-3; 10 nucleotides align to TRBD2. There are 16 residues in the CDR3. Germline lookup yields CDR1 SGHTA and CDR2 FQGNSA. Germline trimming cut 1 base from V and 5 bases from J; bases unmatched to any gene: 6. The CDR3 sequence: CASSLEGLAGVDTQYF. CDR3 bases: TGTGCCAGCAGCTTAGAAGGCCTAGCGGGAGTAGATACGCAGTATTTT.

This clonotype was counted a few times. The chain employs TRBV19 and TRBJ2-5, with D possibly matching TRBD2 (5 bases). Trimming removed 5 bases from V and 4 bases from J, with 11 bases in between. The CDR3 runs 13 residues. Germline loops: CDR1 LNHDA, CDR2 SQIVND (reference sequence). The CDR3 DNA reads as TGTGCCAGTAGTTGGACTTTTTCAGAGACCCAGTACTTC. This encodes CASSWTFSETQYF.

V is TRBV20-1 and J is TRBJ2-7; 11 bases match TRBD1. Per germline, CDR1 DFQATT and CDR2 SNEGSKA (reference sequence). V lost 3 bases to trimming and J lost 7 bases; unmatched junction nucleotides: 14. The CDR3 consists of 16 residues. CDR3 nucleotide sequence: TGCAGTGCTAGTGGGGGAGTGGGACAGGGGGTTTCAGAGCAGTACTTC. It translates to CSASGGVGQGVSEQYF.